This T cell receptor (beta chain) appears in the sequencing data of a study of T cell responses to AZD1222 COVID-19 vaccine. Per the germline V gene, CDR1 is SEHNR and CDR2 is FQNEAQ (reference sequence). The V end lost 6 bases, the J end lost 0 bases, and 14 bases lay between the germline ends. The CDR3 has 15 amino acids. Sequencing was performed with immunoSEQ multiplex PCR; in TCRdb, only in-frame clones are kept and a portion is missing. The data hold roughly 130,000 clones, with about 86% observed a single time. V and J are TRBV7-9 and TRBJ1-2; no clear D gene. This TCR was recovered from an adult in good health. The material sequenced was peripheral blood, taken on day 0 of AZD1222 vaccination. The CDR3 spells CASSDASGANYGYTF. CDR3 nucleotide sequence: TGTGCCAGCAGTGATGCAAGTGGGGCTAACTATGGCTACACCTTC.